A selection of T cell receptor beta chains follows, all from one sample in a study of blood T cell repertoires in COVID-19. Sequenced by immunoSEQ multiplex PCR; TCRdb stores in-frame clones only, minus some. The sample includes some 170,000 clones, around 80% seen only once; the top ten take 4.5% to 7.5%. The specimen sequenced was PBMCs or T cells enriched from blood (not recorded which). All receptors come from a man in his forties or fifties who had recovered from COVID-19. CDR3s include the opening cysteine and the closing phenylalanine or tryptophan. A D gene is named only where the DNA matches it firmly. Size values are once, few and many counts, or a class for expanded clones, and some rows have none.

D,size,J,length,V,DNA,CDR3
-,-,TRBJ2-5,13,TRBV7-2,TGTGCCAGCAGCATTACTAGAGGGGAGACCCAGTACTTC,CASSITRGETQYF
TRBD1,-,TRBJ1-1,16,TRBV11-2,TGTGCCAGCAGGCCTCCCGGGACAGGGCACAACACTGAAGCTTTCTTT,CASRPPGTGHNTEAFF
TRBD2,-,TRBJ2-3,17,TRBV7-9,TGTGCCAGCAGCACCGGGACTAGCGCGGGATTCACAGATACGCAGTATTTT,CASSTGTSAGFTDTQYF
-,-,TRBJ1-2,13,TRBV6-5,TGTGCCAGCAGTTACGCCGGGAACTATGGCTACACCTTC,CASSYAGNYGYTF
-,-,TRBJ2-4,14,TRBV9,TGTGCCAGCAGCGCTGTGGGGAGTGGGAACATTCAGTACTTC,CASSAVGSGNIQYF
-,-,TRBJ2-6,15,TRBV7-3,TGTGCCAGCAGCTTCCAGGGCTCTGGGGCCAACGTCCTGACTTTC,CASSFQGSGANVLTF
-,few,TRBJ2-1,17,TRBV7-6,TGTGCCAGCAGCTTAGAACCGCCCCAGGTGTCCTACAATGAGCAGTTCTTC,CASSLEPPQVSYNEQFF
-,-,TRBJ1-5,15,TRBV2,TGTGCCAGCAGTGGGGGGACAAATAACAATCAGCCCCAGCATTTT,CASSGGTNNNQPQHF
TRBD2,-,TRBJ2-1,13,TRBV3-1/TRBV3-2,TGTGCCAGCAGCCAAGGAAGCGGGGGGGAGCAGTTCTTC,CASSQGSGGEQFF
TRBD1,once,TRBJ2-2,16,TRBV9,TGTGCCAGCAGCGTAGCGACAGGGGGTGAGGCCGGGGAGCTGTTTTTT,CASSVATGGEAGELFF
TRBD1,few,TRBJ1-2,15,TRBV19,TGTGCCAGTAGTGGACTGGGACAGCCAAATGGTGGCTACACCTTC,CASSGLGQPNGGYTF
-,once,TRBJ1-4,15,TRBV18,TGTGCCAGCTCACCACGGACAAGGGGTAATGAAAAACTGTTTTTT,CASSPRTRGNEKLFF
-,-,TRBJ1-5,17,TRBV19,TGTGCCAGTAGTCCCGAATTAAGGAGTCTCGGCAATCAGCCCCAGCATTTT,CASSPELRSLGNQPQHF
TRBD2,-,TRBJ2-2,16,TRBV30,TGTGCCTGGAGTGGACTAGCGGGGGCAAACACCGGGGAGCTGTTTTTT,CAWSGLAGANTGELFF
-,-,TRBJ1-3,15,TRBV7-3,TGTGCCAGCAGCCCCATGGCGGCCTCTGGAAACACCATATATTTT,CASSPMAASGNTIYF
-,-,TRBJ1-1,13,TRBV5-4,TGTGCCAGCAGGACAGAATTGAACACTGAAGCTTTCTTT,CASRTELNTEAFF
TRBD1,-,TRBJ2-2,14,TRBV13,TGTGCCAGCACTGGACAGGGTAACACCGGGGAGCTGTTTTTT,CASTGQGNTGELFF
TRBD1,-,TRBJ1-6,14,TRBV9,TGTGCCAGCAGCGTAGGGACAGGGCCATCACCCCTCCACTTT,CASSVGTGPSPLHF
-,-,TRBJ1-3,14,TRBV10-3,TGTGCCATCATCTCCGGGGGGCCCGGAAACACCATATATTTT,CAIISGGPGNTIYF
-,-,TRBJ1-4,13,TRBV6-5,TGTGCCAGCACGCAGGGACTGAACGAAAAACTGTTTTTT,CASTQGLNEKLFF
TRBD1,-,TRBJ1-5,17,TRBV30,TGTGCCTGGAGCCCAGTAGGACAGGCGGGACGGAATCAGCCCCAGCATTTT,CAWSPVGQAGRNQPQHF
-,-,TRBJ2-5,14,TRBV24-1,TGTGCCACCAGTCCGGGGGGCGGGAAAGAGACCCAGTACTTC,CATSPGGGKETQYF
-,-,TRBJ1-5,14,TRBV18,TGTGCCAGCTCACCAGAGGGCAGCAATCAGCCCCAGCATTTT,CASSPEGSNQPQHF
-,few,TRBJ2-5,14,TRBV4-1,TGCGCCAGCAGCCAAGACCGGACTCCGCAGACCCAGTACTTC,CASSQDRTPQTQYF
-,-,TRBJ2-5,13,TRBV13,TGTGCCAGCAGCTTAGCGGACCAAGAGACCCAGTACTTC,CASSLADQETQYF
TRBD2,-,TRBJ2-1,13,TRBV12-5,TGTGCTAGTGGTTTGGGGGAACTAGCGGAGCAGTTCTTC,CASGLGELAEQFF
TRBD2,-,TRBJ2-3,16,TRBV9,TGTGCCAGCAGCGCAGCGGGGCGGGGGGGCACAGATACGCAGTATTTT,CASSAAGRGGTDTQYF